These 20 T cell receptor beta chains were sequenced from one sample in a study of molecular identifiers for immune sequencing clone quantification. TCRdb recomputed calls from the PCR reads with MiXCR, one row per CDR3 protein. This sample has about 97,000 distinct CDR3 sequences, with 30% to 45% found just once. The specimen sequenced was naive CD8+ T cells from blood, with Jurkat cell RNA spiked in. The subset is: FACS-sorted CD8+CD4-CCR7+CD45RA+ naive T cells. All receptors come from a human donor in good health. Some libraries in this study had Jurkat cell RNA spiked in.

CDR3 protein: CASSLVRLAVQETQYF. Here the CDR3 DNA reads TGTGCCAGCAGCTTAGTAAGACTAGCGGTACAAGAGACCCAGTACTTC. The chain combines TRBV7-8 with TRBJ2-5; 9 bases align to TRBD2. The length of the CDR3 is 16 residues. The germline V gene encodes CDR1 SGHVS and CDR2 FQNEAQ. Trimming took 1 base from V and 2 from J; bases not matched to a gene: 5.

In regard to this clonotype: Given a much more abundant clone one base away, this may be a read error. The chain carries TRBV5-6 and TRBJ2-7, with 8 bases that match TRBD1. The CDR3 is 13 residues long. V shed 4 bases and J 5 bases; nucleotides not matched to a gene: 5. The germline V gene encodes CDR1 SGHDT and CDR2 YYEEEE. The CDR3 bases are TGTGCCAGCAGCGGGACAGGCCCCGACGAGCAGTACTTC. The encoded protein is CASSGTGPDEQYF. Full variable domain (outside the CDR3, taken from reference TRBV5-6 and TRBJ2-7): DAGVTQSPTHLIKTRGQQVTLRCSPKSGHDTVSWYQQALGQGPQFIFQYYEEEERQRGNFPDRFSGHQFPNYSSELNVNALLLGDSALYLCASSGTGPDEQYFGPGTRLTVT.

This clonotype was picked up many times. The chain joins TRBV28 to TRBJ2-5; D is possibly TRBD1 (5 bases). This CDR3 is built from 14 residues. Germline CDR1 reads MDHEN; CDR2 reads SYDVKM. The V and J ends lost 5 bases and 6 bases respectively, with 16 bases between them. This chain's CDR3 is CASSRQRQGKTQYF. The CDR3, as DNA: TGTGCCAGCAGTCGCCAACGGCAGGGAAAGACCCAGTACTTC.

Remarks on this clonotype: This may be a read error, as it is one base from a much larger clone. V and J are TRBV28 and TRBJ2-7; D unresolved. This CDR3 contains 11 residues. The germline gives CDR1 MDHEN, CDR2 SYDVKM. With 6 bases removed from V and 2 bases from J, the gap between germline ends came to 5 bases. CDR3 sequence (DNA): TGTGCCAGCAGCTGGCCCTACGAGCAGTACTTC. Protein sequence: CASSWPYEQYF.

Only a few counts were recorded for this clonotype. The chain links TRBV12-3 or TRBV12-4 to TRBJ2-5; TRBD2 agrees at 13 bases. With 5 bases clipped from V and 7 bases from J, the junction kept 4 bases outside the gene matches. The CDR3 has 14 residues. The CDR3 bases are TGTGCCAGCAGTCCAAGGACTAGCGGGAGGACCCAGTACTTC. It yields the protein CASSPRTSGRTQYF.

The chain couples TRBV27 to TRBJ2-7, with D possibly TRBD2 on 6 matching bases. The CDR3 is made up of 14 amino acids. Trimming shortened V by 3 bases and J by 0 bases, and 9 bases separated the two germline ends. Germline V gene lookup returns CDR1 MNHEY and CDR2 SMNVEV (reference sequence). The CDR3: CASSFYGGSYEQYF. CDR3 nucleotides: TGTGCCAGCAGTTTTTACGGGGGCTCCTACGAGCAGTACTTC.

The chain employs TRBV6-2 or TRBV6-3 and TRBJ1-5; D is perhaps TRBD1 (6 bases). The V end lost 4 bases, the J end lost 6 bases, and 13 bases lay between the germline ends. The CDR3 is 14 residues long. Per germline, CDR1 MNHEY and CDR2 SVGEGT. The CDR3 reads CASSSGGWFQPQHF. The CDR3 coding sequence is TGTGCCAGCAGTTCGGGGGGCTGGTTTCAGCCCCAGCATTTT.

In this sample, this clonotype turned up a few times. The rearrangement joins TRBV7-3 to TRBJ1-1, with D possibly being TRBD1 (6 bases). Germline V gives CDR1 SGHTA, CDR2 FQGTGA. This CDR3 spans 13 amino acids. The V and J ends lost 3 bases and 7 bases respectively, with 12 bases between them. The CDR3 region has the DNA TGTGCCAGCAGCTTTCAACAGGGTAATGAAGCTTTCTTT. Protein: CASSFQQGNEAFF.

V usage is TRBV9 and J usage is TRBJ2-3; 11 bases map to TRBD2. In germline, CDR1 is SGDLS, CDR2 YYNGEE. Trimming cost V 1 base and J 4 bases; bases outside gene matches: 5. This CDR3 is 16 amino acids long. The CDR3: CASSVYLAGGPDTQYF. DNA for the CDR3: TGTGCCAGCAGCGTATATCTAGCGGGAGGACCAGATACGCAGTATTTT.

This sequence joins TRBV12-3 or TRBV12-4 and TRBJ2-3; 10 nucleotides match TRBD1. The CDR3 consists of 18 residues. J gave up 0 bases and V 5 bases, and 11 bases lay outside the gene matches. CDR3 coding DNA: TGTGCCAGCAGTCCCCGGGGACAGGGGCCAGCCAGCACAGATACGCAGTATTTT. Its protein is CASSPRGQGPASTDTQYF.

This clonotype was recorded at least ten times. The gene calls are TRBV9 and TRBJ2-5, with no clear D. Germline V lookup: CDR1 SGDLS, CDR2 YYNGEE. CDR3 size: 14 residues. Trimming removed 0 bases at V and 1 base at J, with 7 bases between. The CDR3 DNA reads TGTGCCAGCAGCGTAGGAACCTCCCAAGAGACCCAGTACTTC. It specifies CASSVGTSQETQYF.

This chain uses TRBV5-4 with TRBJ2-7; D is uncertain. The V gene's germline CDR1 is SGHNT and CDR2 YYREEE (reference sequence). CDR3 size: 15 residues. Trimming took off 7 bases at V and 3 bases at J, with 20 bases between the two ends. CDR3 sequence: CASQPDPWVYYEQYF. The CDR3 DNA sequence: TGTGCCAGCCAACCCGACCCGTGGGTATACTACGAGCAGTACTTC.

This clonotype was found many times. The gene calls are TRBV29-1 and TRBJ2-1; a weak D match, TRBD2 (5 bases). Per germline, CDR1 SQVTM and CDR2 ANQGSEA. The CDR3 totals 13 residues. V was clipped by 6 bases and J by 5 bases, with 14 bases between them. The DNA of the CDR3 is TGCAGCGTAATGAGGGTCCGACACAATGAGCAGTTCTTC. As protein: CSVMRVRHNEQFF.

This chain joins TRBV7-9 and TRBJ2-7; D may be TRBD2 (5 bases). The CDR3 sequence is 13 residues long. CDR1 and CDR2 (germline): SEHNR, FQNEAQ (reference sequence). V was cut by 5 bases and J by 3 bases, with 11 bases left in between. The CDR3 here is CASSRLPNYEQYF. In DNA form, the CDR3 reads TGTGCCAGCAGCCGACTACCCAACTACGAGCAGTACTTC.

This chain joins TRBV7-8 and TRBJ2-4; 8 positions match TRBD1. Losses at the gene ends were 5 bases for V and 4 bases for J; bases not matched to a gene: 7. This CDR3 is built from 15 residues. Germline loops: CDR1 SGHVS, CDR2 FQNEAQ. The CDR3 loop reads CASSIVWTGKNIQYF. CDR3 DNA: TGTGCCAGCAGCATAGTCTGGACAGGGAAAAACATTCAGTACTTC.

The CDR3 DNA sequence: TGTGCCAGCAGCTTGCAGGCTCTACGGGAGCGCCGCGATTACAATGAGCAGTTCTTC. Translating it yields CASSLQALRERRDYNEQFF. The chain joins TRBV11-2 to TRBJ2-1, with a weak D call TRBD2 (6 bases). CDR1 and CDR2 from the germline V gene are SGHAT and FQNNGV. This CDR3 spans 19 amino acids. The V and J ends lost 3 bases and 4 bases respectively, with 25 bases between them.

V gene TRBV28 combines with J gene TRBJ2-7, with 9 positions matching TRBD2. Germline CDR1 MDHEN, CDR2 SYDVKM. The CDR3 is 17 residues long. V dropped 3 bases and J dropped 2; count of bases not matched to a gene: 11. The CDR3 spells CASSFSRASGATYEQYF. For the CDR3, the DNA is TGTGCCAGCAGTTTCTCCAGGGCTAGCGGGGCCACCTACGAGCAGTACTTC.

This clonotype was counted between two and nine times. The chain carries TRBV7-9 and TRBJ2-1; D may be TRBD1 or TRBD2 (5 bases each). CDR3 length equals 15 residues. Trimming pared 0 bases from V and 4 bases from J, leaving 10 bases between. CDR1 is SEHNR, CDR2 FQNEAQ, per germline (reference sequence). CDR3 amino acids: CASSLAQRTYNEQFF. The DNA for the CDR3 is TGTGCCAGCAGCTTAGCGCAGCGGACATACAATGAGCAGTTCTTC.

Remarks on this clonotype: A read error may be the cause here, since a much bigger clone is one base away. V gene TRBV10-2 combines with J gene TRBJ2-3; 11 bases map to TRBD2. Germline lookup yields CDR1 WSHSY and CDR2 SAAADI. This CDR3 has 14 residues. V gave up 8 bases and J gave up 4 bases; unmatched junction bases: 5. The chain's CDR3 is CASAGTSGADTQYF. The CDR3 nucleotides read TGCGCCAGCGCGGGGACTAGCGGCGCAGATACGCAGTATTTT.

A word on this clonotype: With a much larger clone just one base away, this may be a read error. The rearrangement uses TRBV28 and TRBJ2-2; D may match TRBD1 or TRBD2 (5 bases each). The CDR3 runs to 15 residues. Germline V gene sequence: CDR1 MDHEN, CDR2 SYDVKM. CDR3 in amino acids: CARSFNWDGTGELFF. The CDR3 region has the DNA TGTGCCCGCAGTTTCAACTGGGACGGAACCGGGGAGCTGTTTTTT.